This T cell receptor (beta chain) was profiled in a study of patients and donors after allogeneic stem cell transplantation. From the RT-PCR reads, TCRdb called clonotypes with MiXCR, one entry per CDR3 protein. The sample includes 900,000 to 1,000,000 distinct CDR3 sequences, 18% of them seen just once. The germline V gene encodes CDR1 MDHEN and CDR2 SYDVKM. The CDR3 contains 12 residues. The V end was cut by 5 bases, the J end by 6 bases, with 9 bases between. This clonotype was counted between two and nine times. The TCR originated in a human donor who was either an allogeneic HSCT recipient or a stem cell or donor lymphocyte infusion donor (not recorded which). It is not recorded whose cells these are; they may come from a transplant donor. The gene calls are TRBV28 and TRBJ2-3; weak D call: TRBD2 (5 bases). Sequencing used blood, either unsorted or a sorted T cell fraction (not recorded which). CDR3 sequence (DNA): TGTGCCAGCAGTGTGAGGGTGGATACGCAGTATTTT. It specifies CASSVRVDTQYF. Full variable domain (missing parts from reference TRBV28 and TRBJ2-3): DVKVTQSSRYLVKRTGEKVFLECVQDMDHENMFWYRQDPGLGLRLIYFSYDVKMKEKGDIPEGYSVSREKKERFSLILESASTNQTSMYLCASSVRVDTQYFGPGTRLTVL.